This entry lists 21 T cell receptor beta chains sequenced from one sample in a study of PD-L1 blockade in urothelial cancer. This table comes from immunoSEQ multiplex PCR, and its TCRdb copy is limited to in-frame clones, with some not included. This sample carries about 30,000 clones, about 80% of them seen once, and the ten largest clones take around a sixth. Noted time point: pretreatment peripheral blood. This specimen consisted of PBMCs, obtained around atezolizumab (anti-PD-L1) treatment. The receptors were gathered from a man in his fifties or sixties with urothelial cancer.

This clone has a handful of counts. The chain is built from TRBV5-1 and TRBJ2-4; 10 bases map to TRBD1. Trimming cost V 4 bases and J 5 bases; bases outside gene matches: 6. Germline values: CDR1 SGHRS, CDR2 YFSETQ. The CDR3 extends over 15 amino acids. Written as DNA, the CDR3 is TGCGCCAGCAGCGCTACCGGGACAGGGGAAAACATTCAGTACTTC. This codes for CASSATGTGENIQYF. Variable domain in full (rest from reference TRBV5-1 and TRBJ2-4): KAGVTQTPRYLIKTRGQQVTLSCSPISGHRSVSWYQQTPGQGLQFLFEYFSETQRNKGNFPGRFSGRQFSNSRSEMNVSTLELGDSALYLCASSATGTGENIQYFGAGTRLSVL.

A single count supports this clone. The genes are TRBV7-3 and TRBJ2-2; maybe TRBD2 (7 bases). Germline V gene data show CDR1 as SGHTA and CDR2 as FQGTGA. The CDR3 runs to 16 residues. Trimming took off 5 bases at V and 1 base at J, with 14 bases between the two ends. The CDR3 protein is CASSPGGQLNTGELFF. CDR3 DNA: TGTGCCAGCAGCCCCGGGGGGCAGTTGAACACCGGGGAGCTGTTTTTT.

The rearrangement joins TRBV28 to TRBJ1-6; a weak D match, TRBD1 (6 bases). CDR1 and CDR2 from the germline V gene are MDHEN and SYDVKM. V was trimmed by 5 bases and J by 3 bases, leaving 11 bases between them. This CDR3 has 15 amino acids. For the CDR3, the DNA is TGTGCCAGCAGTCTCGGACAGCACTATAATTCACCCCTCCACTTT. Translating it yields CASSLGQHYNSPLHF. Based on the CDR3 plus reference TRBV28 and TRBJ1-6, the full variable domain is DVKVTQSSRYLVKRTGEKVFLECVQDMDHENMFWYRQDPGLGLRLIYFSYDVKMKEKGDIPEGYSVSREKKERFSLILESASTNQTSMYLCASSLGQHYNSPLHFGNGTRLTVT.

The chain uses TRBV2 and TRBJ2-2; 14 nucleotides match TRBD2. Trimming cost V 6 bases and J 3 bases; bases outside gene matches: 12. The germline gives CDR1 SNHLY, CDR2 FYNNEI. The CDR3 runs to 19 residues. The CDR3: CASRRGTSGSRFDTGELFF. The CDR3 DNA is TGTGCCAGCAGGAGGGGGACTAGCGGGAGCCGGTTTGACACCGGGGAGCTGTTTTTT.

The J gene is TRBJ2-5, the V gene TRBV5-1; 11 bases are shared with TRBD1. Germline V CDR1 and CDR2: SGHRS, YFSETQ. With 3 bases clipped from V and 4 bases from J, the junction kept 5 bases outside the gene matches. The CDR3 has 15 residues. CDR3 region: CASSSGQGDGETQYF. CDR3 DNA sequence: TGCGCCAGCAGCTCGGGACAGGGGGATGGAGAGACCCAGTACTTC.

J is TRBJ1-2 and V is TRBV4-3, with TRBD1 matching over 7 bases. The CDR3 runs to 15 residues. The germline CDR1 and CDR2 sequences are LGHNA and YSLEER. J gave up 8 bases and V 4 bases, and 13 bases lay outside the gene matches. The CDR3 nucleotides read TGCGCCAGCAGCCCAACCACGAGGGACAGAGGGGGCTACACCTTC. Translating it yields CASSPTTRDRGGYTF.

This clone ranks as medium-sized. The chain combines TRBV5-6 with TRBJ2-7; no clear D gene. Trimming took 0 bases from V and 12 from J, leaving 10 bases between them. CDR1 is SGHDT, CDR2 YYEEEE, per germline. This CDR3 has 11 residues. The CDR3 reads CASSLGQMWYF. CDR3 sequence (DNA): TGTGCCAGCAGCTTGGGTCAAATGTGGTACTTC.

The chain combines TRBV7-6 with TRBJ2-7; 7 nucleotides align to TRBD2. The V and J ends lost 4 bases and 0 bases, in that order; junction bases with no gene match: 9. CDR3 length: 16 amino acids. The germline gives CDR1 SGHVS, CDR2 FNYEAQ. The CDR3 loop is CASSSQAGGSSYEQYF. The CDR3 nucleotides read TGTGCCAGCAGCTCCCAGGCTGGCGGGAGCTCCTACGAGCAGTACTTC.

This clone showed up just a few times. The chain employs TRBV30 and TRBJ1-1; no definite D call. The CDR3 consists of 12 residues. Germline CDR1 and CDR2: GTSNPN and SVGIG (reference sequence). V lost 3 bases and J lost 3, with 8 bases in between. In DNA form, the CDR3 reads TGTGCCTGGAGACGGGATCACACTGAAGCTTTCTTT. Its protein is CAWRRDHTEAFF. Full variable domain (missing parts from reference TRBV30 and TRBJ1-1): SQTIHQWPATLVQPVGSPLSLECTVEGTSNPNLYWYRQAAGRGLQLLFYSVGIGQISSEVPQNLSASRPQDRQFILSSKKLLLSDSGFYLCAWRRDHTEAFFGQGTRLTVV.

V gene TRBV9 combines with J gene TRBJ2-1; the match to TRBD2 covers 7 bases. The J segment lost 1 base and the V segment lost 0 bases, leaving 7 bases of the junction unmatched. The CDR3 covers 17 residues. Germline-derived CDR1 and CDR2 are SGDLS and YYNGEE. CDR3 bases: TGTGCCAGCAGCGTAGACCTGAGACTAGCATCCTACAATGAGCAGTTCTTC. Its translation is CASSVDLRLASYNEQFF.

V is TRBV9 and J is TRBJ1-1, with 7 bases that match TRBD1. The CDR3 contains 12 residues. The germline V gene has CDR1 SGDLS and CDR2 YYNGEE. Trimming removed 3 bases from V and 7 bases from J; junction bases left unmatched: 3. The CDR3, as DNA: TGTGCCAGCAGCGCAAGACAGGGTGAAGCTTTCTTT. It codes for CASSARQGEAFF.

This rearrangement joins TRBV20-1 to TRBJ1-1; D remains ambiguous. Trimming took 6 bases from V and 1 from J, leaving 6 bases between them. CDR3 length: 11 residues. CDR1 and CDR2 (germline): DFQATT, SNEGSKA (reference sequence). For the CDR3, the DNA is TGCAGTGCCCGGGGGAACACTGAAGCTTTCTTT. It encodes CSARGNTEAFF.

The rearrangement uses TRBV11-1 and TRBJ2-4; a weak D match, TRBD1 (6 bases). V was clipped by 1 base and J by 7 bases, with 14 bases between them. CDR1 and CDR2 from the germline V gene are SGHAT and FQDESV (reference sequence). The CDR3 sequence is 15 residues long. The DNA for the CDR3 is TGTGCCAGCAGCTTAGGCCAGGGGCCAGTGAACATTCAGTACTTC. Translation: CASSLGQGPVNIQYF.

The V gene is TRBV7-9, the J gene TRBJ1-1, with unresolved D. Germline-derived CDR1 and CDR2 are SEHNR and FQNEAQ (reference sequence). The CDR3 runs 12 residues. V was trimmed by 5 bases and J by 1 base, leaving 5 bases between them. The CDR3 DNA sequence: TGTGCCAGCAGCGAGGGGAACACTGAAGCTTTCTTT. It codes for CASSEGNTEAFF.

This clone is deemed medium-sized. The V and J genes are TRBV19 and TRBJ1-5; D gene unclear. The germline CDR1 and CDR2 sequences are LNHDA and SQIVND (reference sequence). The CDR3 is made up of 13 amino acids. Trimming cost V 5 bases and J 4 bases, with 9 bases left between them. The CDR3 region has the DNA TGTGCCAGTAGTGGCCCCGGGAATCAGCCCCAGCATTTT. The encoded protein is CASSGPGNQPQHF.

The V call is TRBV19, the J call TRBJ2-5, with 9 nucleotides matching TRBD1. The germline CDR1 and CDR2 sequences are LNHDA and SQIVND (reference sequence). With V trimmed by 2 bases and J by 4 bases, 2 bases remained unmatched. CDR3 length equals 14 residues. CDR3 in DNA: TGTGCCAGTAGTATATCGACAGGGGGAGAGACCCAGTACTTC. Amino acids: CASSISTGGETQYF.

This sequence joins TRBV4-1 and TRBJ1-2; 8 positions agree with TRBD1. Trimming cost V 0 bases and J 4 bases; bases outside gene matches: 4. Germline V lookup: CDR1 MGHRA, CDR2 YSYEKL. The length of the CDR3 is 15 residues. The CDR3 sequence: CASSQETGDAYGYTF. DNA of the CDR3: TGCGCCAGCAGCCAAGAGACAGGGGACGCCTATGGCTACACCTTC.

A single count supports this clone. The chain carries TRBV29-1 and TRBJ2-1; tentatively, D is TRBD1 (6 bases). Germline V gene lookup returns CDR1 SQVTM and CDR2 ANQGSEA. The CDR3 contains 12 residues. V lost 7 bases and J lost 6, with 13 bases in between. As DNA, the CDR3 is TGCAGCGGGGGTACAGGGCCCAATGAGCAGTTCTTC. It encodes CSGGTGPNEQFF.

CDR3: CASSLSRGATNEKLFF. The CDR3, as DNA: TGTGCCAGCAGCTTATCAAGGGGCGCAACTAATGAAAAACTGTTTTTT. This chain connects TRBV7-9 to TRBJ1-4; D might be TRBD1 (5 bases). The CDR3 is made up of 16 amino acids. The germline CDR1 and CDR2 sequences are SEHNR and FQNEAQ (reference sequence). With 2 bases removed from V and 0 bases from J, the gap between germline ends came to 10 bases.

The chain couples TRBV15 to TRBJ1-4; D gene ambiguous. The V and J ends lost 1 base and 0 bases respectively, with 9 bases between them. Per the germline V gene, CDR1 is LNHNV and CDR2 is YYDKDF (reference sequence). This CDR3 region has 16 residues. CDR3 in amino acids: CATSRASSATNEKLFF. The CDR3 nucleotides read TGTGCCACCAGCAGAGCGTCTAGCGCAACTAATGAAAAACTGTTTTTT. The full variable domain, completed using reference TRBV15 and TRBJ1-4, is DAMVIQNPRYQVTQFGKPVTLSCSQTLNHNVMYWYQQKSSQAPKLLFHYYDKDFNNEADTPDNFQSRRPNTSFCFLDIRSPGLGDTAMYLCATSRASSATNEKLFFGSGTQLSVL.

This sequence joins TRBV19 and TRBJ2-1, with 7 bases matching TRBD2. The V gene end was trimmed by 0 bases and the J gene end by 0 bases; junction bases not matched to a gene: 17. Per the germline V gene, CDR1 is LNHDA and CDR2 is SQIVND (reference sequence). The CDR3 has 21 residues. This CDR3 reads CASSIDLEAGEFFTSYNEQFF. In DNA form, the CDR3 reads TGTGCCAGTAGTATAGATCTGGAGGCGGGAGAATTCTTTACCTCCTACAATGAGCAGTTCTTC.